This T cell receptor beta chain was sequenced during a study of blood T cell repertoires in COVID-19. Germline V gene lookup returns CDR1 MNHEY and CDR2 SMNVEV (reference sequence). With 3 bases clipped from V and 2 bases from J, the junction kept 6 bases outside the gene matches. This CDR3 region has 16 residues. Only in-frame clones appear in the TCRdb table, and some are missing; sequencing was by immunoSEQ multiplex PCR. The data contain about 85,000 clones, around 88% of them seen just once; the ten biggest clones take up more than 4.5%. V and J are TRBV27 and TRBJ2-2, with TRBD1 matching 7 bases. Specimen: peripheral blood. This TCR came from a woman aged 80 or over with acute or convalescent COVID-19. The CDR3 DNA sequence: TGTGCCAGCAGTTTCTTGACAGGGACCAACACCGGGGAGCTGTTTTTT. Its translation: CASSFLTGTNTGELFF.